The sequence of this T cell receptor (beta chain) was determined in a study of siplizumab effects on memory and regulatory T cells (dated by TCRdb to between 2017 and 2020). Background on the whole study: The effect of the anti-CD2 antibody siplizumab on alloreactive T-cell subsets was examined in allogeneic mixed lymphocyte reactions constructed from human PBMCs.

In addition, sequencing in three donor pairs included unstimulated CD8+ effector memory subsets alongside CD4+ naive, CD8+ naive, CD8+ TEMRA and CD4+ memory subsets. Sorted unstimulated T cells, along with proliferating T cells recovered from mixed lymphocyte reactions, underwent TCRbeta CDR3 sequencing. Fresh whole blood from fewer than 12 HLA-typed healthy donors was used to isolate PBMCs. Turning to this clone: Its antigen target is currently unknown. Per-base qualities were not stored, and no clone one base away is much larger.

The receptor library was made with the immunoSEQ multiplex PCR assay. The deep sequencing platform assayed some 90,000 TCR templates per sample. Genomic DNA extracted from sorted T cells was used for TCRbeta CDR3 sequencing. The paper's processing steps were these. The R programming language was used for clonal analysis of the TCRbeta CDR3 data. Comparing unstimulated samples against CFSE-low samples taken after the reaction was how alloreactive CD4+ and CD8+ clones were defined. By matching sequences to the repertoires of sorted unstimulated Treg and non-Treg cells, each alloreactive CD4+ clone was assigned a regulatory or non-regulatory origin. TCRdb re-hosts the immuneACCESS table, in-frame sequences only. Its copies lack some clones; in the studies checked, an unresolved V gene accounts for under half of them, and the cause for the rest is not known. Clone size and the V and J calls come from that table; the DNA yielded D and trimming. Present in this sample are about 56,000 clones, around 97% of which were seen just once. The top ten clonotypes cover approximately 1% of the sample.

The paper as a whole reports these results and caveats: The suppressive function of proliferating Tregs from siplizumab cultures was not functionally confirmed. Siplizumab significantly lowered the cumulative frequency of alloreactive sequences that could be traced to unstimulated CD4+ memory T cells. Compared with memory T cells, unstimulated naive T cells appeared more diverse, and naive cells seemed to make a substantial contribution to the alloresponse. Because sequences below about 10^-5 frequency were poorly captured, only a minor fraction of alloreactive clones could be mapped to unstimulated subsets. Of the alloreactive CD4+ clones that could be mapped, the Treg-derived share averaged almost 70% with siplizumab compared with around 25% in control reactions. About 75-96% of proliferating CD4+ or CD8+ clones could not be given a naive or memory phenotype.

CDR1 and CDR2 are drawn from the germline V gene: SGHVS, FQNEAQ. The CDR3 sequence holds 15 residues, the cysteine and phenylalanine included. Just CDR3 DNA is preserved here, 45 bases in frame from base 1. V loses 2 bases, J loses 6 bases, and the germline ends lie 14 bases apart. The rearrangement joined TRBV7-8 to TRBJ2-1, with TRBD2 as a weak D call on 5 bases. The material sequenced was naive CD8+ T cells sorted from blood. The label giving this sample's cell subset or site can be read as: unstimulated naive T cells. This sequence originates from a human donor in good health. The CDR3 region has the sequence CASSLLRLALNEQFF. The DNA is TGTGCCAGCAGCTTACTCCGCCTAGCCCTCAATGAGCAGTTCTTC.